A single T cell receptor (beta chain) is shown here with its context. The antigen is unknown. These data are taken from a study of cytomegalovirus exposure and HLA in healthy donors. Points from the study as a whole: Confirmation in vitro established that three CMV-associated chains were specific for CMV antigens. TCR beta chains numbering some 160 were designated cytomegalovirus-associated.

The study ran its PCR with 60 Vbeta and 13 Jbeta primers. Profiling relied on immunoSEQ multiplex PCR, and the TCRdb table lists in-frame clones only, not all of them. Of tens of thousands of clones listed, approximately 80% are singletons. The receptor was isolated from a woman younger than 45 in good health and CMV-seronegative. The sequenced sample consisted of PBMCs.

DNA for the CDR3: TGCGCCAGCAGCTCACTGACAGGGCGGCACAATGAGCAGTTCTTC. This encodes CASSSLTGRHNEQFF. This sequence joins TRBV5-1 and TRBJ2-1; TRBD1 agrees at 7 bases. This CDR3 is built from 15 residues. With 3 bases clipped from V and 5 bases from J, the junction kept 8 bases outside the gene matches. CDR1 SGHRS and CDR2 YFSETQ come from the germline V gene. The whole variable domain, remainder taken from reference TRBV5-1 and TRBJ2-1, is KAGVTQTPRYLIKTRGQQVTLSCSPISGHRSVSWYQQTPGQGLQFLFEYFSETQRNKGNFPGRFSGRQFSNSRSEMNVSTLELGDSALYLCASSSLTGRHNEQFFGPGTRLTVL.